One sample yielded the 9 T cell receptor beta chains listed below, sequenced in a study of PD-1 blockade in classical Hodgkin lymphoma. Noted time point: cycle 4 day 1 (C4D1), after 6 weeks of nivolumab. Relapses following autologous stem cell transplantation were seen in all patients, with brentuximab vedotin exposure varying. Sequencing was performed with immunoSEQ multiplex PCR; in TCRdb, only in-frame clones are kept and a portion is missing. This table holds more than 40,000 clones, approximately 80% found once. The material sequenced was peripheral blood mononuclear cells (PBMCs), taken before the fourth cycle of nivolumab. The receptors derive from a human donor with classical Hodgkin lymphoma.

CDR3 residues: CASTVDRSTDTQYF. The DNA of the CDR3 is TGTGCCAGCACGGTGGACAGAAGCACAGATACGCAGTATTTT. This chain uses TRBV6-1 with TRBJ2-3, with D perhaps matching TRBD1 (6 bases). Trimming shortened V by 7 bases and J by 0 bases, and 11 bases separated the two germline ends. In germline, CDR1 is MNHNS, CDR2 SASEGT. The CDR3 consists of 14 residues.

The rearrangement uses TRBV27 and TRBJ2-3; D gene ambiguous. Germline V gene sequence: CDR1 MNHEY, CDR2 SMNVEV (reference sequence). The CDR3 totals 13 residues. V dropped 6 bases and J dropped 5 bases, with 12 bases sitting between them. The CDR3 loop reads CASSQLREDTQYF. DNA of the CDR3: TGTGCCAGCAGCCAACTCCGCGAAGATACGCAGTATTTT.

The gene calls are TRBV5-1 and TRBJ2-5; D not certain. This CDR3 is built from 15 residues. The ends were cut back, 3 bases at V and 5 bases at J, with 17 bases in the middle. Germline assignment: CDR1 SGHRS and CDR2 YFSETQ. The CDR3 nucleotides read TGCGCCAGCAGCTCCGGCCGAATGGAAGTGGAGACCCAGTACTTC. The encoded protein is CASSSGRMEVETQYF.

This clone was recorded only once. The chain carries TRBV6-6 and TRBJ1-5; no clear D. Germline V gives CDR1 MNHNY, CDR2 SVGAGI (reference sequence). V lost 2 bases to trimming and J lost 6 bases, with 8 bases between them. This CDR3 has 13 residues. The CDR3 nucleotides are TGTGCCAGCAGTTACACCGCAGGTCAGCCCCAGCATTTT. This sequence encodes CASSYTAGQPQHF.

This clone came up a few times. The J gene is TRBJ2-7, the V gene TRBV18, with D tentatively TRBD2 (6 bases). V dropped 3 bases and J dropped 11 bases, with 14 bases sitting between them. The CDR3 is 12 residues long. Germline loops: CDR1 KGHSH, CDR2 LQKENI. CDR3 DNA sequence: TGTGCCAGCTCACCTTCTTCCGGCGGGGAGTACTTC. Translating it yields CASSPSSGGEYF.

V and J are TRBV2 and TRBJ1-1, with D hard to call. CDR1 and CDR2 from the germline V gene are SNHLY and FYNNEI. The V and J ends lost 3 bases and 4 bases respectively, with 9 bases between them. This CDR3 comprises 13 residues. The CDR3: CASSELLSTEAFF. As DNA, the CDR3 is TGTGCCAGCAGTGAGTTGTTGTCCACTGAAGCTTTCTTT.

The chain couples TRBV19 to TRBJ2-1, with D perhaps matching TRBD2 (6 bases). V was pared by 7 bases and J by 3 bases, with 13 bases between. Germline V gene sequence: CDR1 LNHDA, CDR2 SQIVND (reference sequence). The length of the CDR3 is 14 residues. As DNA, the CDR3 is TGTGCCAGTAAGGGCGGGATCAACTACAATGAGCAGTTCTTC. This encodes CASKGGINYNEQFF. The variable domain in full, completed from reference TRBV19 and TRBJ2-1, reads DGGITQSPKYLFRKEGQNVTLSCEQNLNHDAMYWYRQDPGQGLRLIYYSQIVNDFQKGDIAEGYSVSREKKESFPLTVTSAQKNPTAFYLCASKGGINYNEQFFGPGTRLTVL.

The V call is TRBV7-8, the J call TRBJ2-7, with D uncertain. V was trimmed by 3 bases and J by 7 bases, leaving 7 bases between them. Germline CDR1 SGHVS, CDR2 FQNEAQ. The CDR3 loop spans 11 amino acids. The CDR3 bases are TGTGCCAGCAGCTTGCACCGGGAGCAGTACTTC. This translates into CASSLHREQYF. Combining the CDR3 with reference TRBV7-8 and TRBJ2-7 gives the whole variable domain GAGVSQSPRYKVAKRGQDVALRCDPISGHVSLFWYQQALGQGPEFLTYFQNEAQLDKSGLPSDRFFAERPEGSVSTLKIQRTQQEDSAVYLCASSLHREQYFGPGTRLTVT.

The rearrangement joins TRBV7-9 to TRBJ2-3; D is ambiguous. V shed 5 bases and J shed 6 bases, with 9 bases lying between them. The CDR3 loop spans 12 amino acids. Germline CDR1 SEHNR, CDR2 FQNEAQ (reference sequence). The CDR3 DNA reads TGTGCCAGCAGCGTATCTGGGGATACGCAGTATTTT. The encoded protein is CASSVSGDTQYF.